This note documents a single T cell receptor beta chain sequence. Its specific antigen is unknown. No base quality values were provided; no much bigger clone lies one nucleotide off. Trimming at the junction amounts to 3 bases on V and 0 bases on J, and the germline ends lie 2 bases apart. From the cysteine up to the phenylalanine, the CDR3 has a length of 12 residues. Only the CDR3 part of the read is kept: 36 bases, read in frame from the first base. High-throughput TCR beta sequencing profiled peripheral blood CD8+ and CD4+ T cells from healthy donors, Susac syndrome patients and multiple sclerosis patients. The multiple sclerosis controls were treatment-naive patients who had stable or active relapsing-remitting disease and met the revised McDonald criteria. Bulk CD8+ and CD4+ T cells were purified magnetically by negative isolation, whereas CD8+ TEMRA cells were enriched by FACS. Blood was drawn into EDTA tubes, processed within 24 hours, and PBMCs were isolated by density gradient centrifugation. PBMCs intended for TCR sequencing were frozen in liquid nitrogen and were later thawed in a 37 degrees C water bath. The sorted or isolated CD4+, CD8+ and CD8+ TEMRA cells reached a purity of at least 90%.

The data derive from a study of CD8 T cells in Susac syndrome (dated by TCRdb to between 2018 and 2021). Background for the entire study: Repertoire sequencing was used to test whether CD8+ T cell activation and differentiation in Susac syndrome was antigen driven. Broad study findings and their caveats: The number of individuals in the TCR sequencing and HLA analysis was acknowledged as relatively small.

RNA was extracted using the RNeasy kit, and about 0.45 to 1 ug of the RNA was reverse transcribed with random hexamers. The immunoSEQ multiplex PCR assay, covering 54 Vbeta and 13 Jbeta segments, was used to amplify TCR beta CDR3 regions. Bias from PCR amplification was corrected by using a synthetic template baseline for primer optimization and for computational correction. The study's processing was this. Reads were assigned to V, D and J genes according to IMGT and analyzed in immunoSEQ Analyzer, with only productive sequences retained. Clonality was calculated as one minus the Shannon entropy normalized by log2 of the number of productive unique sequences. For each patient and control, public and private clones were evaluated within the 100 most prevalent clones. Clones were defined as Susac-specific when absent from the healthy and MS cohorts, from about 970 published viral clones and from other ImmuneACCESS disease sequences. TCRdb's own reprocessing of the public reads used fastp at Q25 and MiXCR and kept productive beta chains. Records with the same CDR3 protein are collapsed into one entry carrying the most frequent genes and DNA. The V and J calls, along with clone size, are taken from TCRdb and not from the paper's own processing. This sample has 150,000 to 200,000 distinct CDR3 sequences in its table, and approximately 94% of those were observed once. The ten largest make up more than 0.09% of the sample.

Recombination connected TRBV12-3 or TRBV12-4 to TRBJ1-1; a confident D gene designation cannot be given. The origin of this receptor is a human donor with multiple sclerosis. Material for sequencing was CD4+ T cells from PBMCs. The DNA reads TGTGCCAGCAGTTTGTTGAACACTGAAGCTTTCTTT. The resulting protein is CASSLLNTEAFF.